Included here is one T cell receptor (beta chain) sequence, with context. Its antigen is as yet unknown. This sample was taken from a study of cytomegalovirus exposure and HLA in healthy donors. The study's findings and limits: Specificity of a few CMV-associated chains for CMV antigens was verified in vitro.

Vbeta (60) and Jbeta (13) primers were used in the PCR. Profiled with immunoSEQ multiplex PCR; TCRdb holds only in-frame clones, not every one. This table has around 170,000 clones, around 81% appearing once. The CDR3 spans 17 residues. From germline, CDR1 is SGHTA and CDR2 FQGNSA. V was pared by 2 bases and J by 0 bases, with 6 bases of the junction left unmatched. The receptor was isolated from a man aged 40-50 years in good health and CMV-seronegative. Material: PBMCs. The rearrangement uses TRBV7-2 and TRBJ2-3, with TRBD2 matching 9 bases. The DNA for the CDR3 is TGTGCCAGCAGCTTACGGCTAGCGGGATTCAGCACAGATACGCAGTATTTT. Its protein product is CASSLRLAGFSTDTQYF.